The 11 T cell receptor beta chains below all came from one sample that was sequenced in a study of OX40 agonist ivuxolimab in advanced cancers. Produced via immunoSEQ multiplex PCR; TCRdb's table is partial and in-frame only. The repertoire holds about 83,000 clones, with around 85% as singletons. The material was CD4+ or CD8+ T cells sorted from blood, obtained in a trial of the OX40 agonist ivuxolimab. The receptor source for this set is an adult with an advanced solid tumor such as melanoma, head and neck, liver or kidney cancer.

The rearrangement links TRBV13 to TRBJ2-6, with D uncertain. Looked up from germline, CDR1 is PRHDT and CDR2 is FYEKMQ (reference sequence). This CDR3 has 14 residues. The germline V and J ends were trimmed by 4 bases and 0 bases, with 4 bases remaining between them. This chain's CDR3 is CASSSSSGANVLTF. DNA for the CDR3: TGTGCCAGCAGCTCGAGCTCTGGGGCCAACGTCCTGACTTTC.

Note on this clone: At one end the junction does not follow the germline gene, possibly because of a read error. The J gene is TRBJ2-1, the V gene TRBV6-5; 9 bases agree with TRBD1. The CDR3 spans 15 residues. Germline V gives CDR1 MNHEY, CDR2 SVGAGI. DNA of the CDR3: TGTGCCAGCAGTTACGAGGACAGGGGCTACAATGAGCAGCTCTTC. It encodes CASSYEDRGYNEQLF.

This chain connects TRBV6-1 to TRBJ2-5; possibly TRBD1 for D (7 bases). The CDR3 spans 15 residues. The V gene lost 8 bases and the J gene lost 4 bases, with 20 bases spanning the gap. Germline V gene sequence: CDR1 MNHNS, CDR2 SASEGT. CDR3: CASVEGQFRLETQYF. CDR3 DNA sequence: TGTGCCAGCGTGGAGGGACAGTTCAGGCTAGAGACCCAGTACTTC.

The chain combines TRBV23-1 with TRBJ1-4; D may be TRBD1 (5 bases). TRBV23-1 qualifies as an ORF whose function is uncertain. Trimming cost V 4 bases and J 0 bases, with 24 bases left between them. This CDR3 comprises 20 residues. The CDR3 region has the DNA TGCGCCAGCAGTCGTTCTACCTGGGCGGGGGGGGATCCAACTAATGAAAAACTGTTTTTT. Translation: CASSRSTWAGGDPTNEKLFF.

The CDR3 loop reads CASNPRTGGGNEQFF. The CDR3 DNA follows: TGTGCCAGCAATCCCAGGACAGGGGGCGGAAATGAGCAGTTCTTC. The rearrangement links TRBV6-1 to TRBJ2-1; TRBD1 matches 11 bases. The V gene's germline CDR1 is MNHNS and CDR2 SASEGT. The CDR3 contains 15 residues. The trim removed 7 bases at V and 7 bases at J, leaving 9 bases unmatched.

This chain connects TRBV11-2 to TRBJ1-5; D is uncertain. Germline lookup yields CDR1 SGHAT and CDR2 FQNNGV. The V gene lost 1 base and the J gene lost 4 bases, with 11 bases spanning the gap. The CDR3 runs 15 residues. CDR3 sequence: CASSLAATSNQPQHF. DNA of the CDR3: TGTGCCAGCAGCTTAGCGGCTACTTCTAATCAGCCCCAGCATTTT.

CDR3 protein: CASRRRLATDTQYF. The CDR3 nucleotides are TGTGCCAGCAGGCGTAGACTAGCTACAGATACGCAGTATTTT. The chain carries TRBV7-2 and TRBJ2-3; 7 bases are a match to TRBD2. This CDR3 contains 14 residues. From germline, CDR1 is SGHTA and CDR2 FQGNSA. Unmatched junction bases numbered 6, after V lost 6 bases and J lost 3 bases.

This clone was seen a handful of times. The V call is TRBV9, the J call TRBJ1-3; no clear D gene. The CDR3 runs 15 residues. Germline assignment: CDR1 SGDLS and CDR2 YYNGEE. Trimming cost V 3 bases and J 4 bases, with 14 bases left between them. The CDR3 loop is CASSAGQVRGNTIYF. The CDR3 coding sequence is TGTGCCAGCAGCGCCGGTCAGGTCCGGGGAAACACCATATATTTT. Based on the CDR3 plus reference TRBV9 and TRBJ1-3, the full variable domain is DSGVTQTPKHLITATGQRVTLRCSPRSGDLSVYWYQQSLDQGLQFLIQYYNGEERAKGNILERFSAQQFPDLHSELNLSSLELGDSALYFCASSAGQVRGNTIYFGEGSWLTVV.

This chain links TRBV2 with TRBJ2-5; D may be TRBD2 (5 bases). Deletions cut 8 bases from V and 2 bases from J, with 9 bases between. Looked up from germline, CDR1 is SNHLY and CDR2 is FYNNEI. This CDR3 region has 12 residues. The CDR3 region is CASAGEQETQYF. The CDR3 DNA is TGTGCCAGCGCTGGGGAGCAAGAGACCCAGTACTTC.

This rearrangement joins TRBV11-2 to TRBJ2-3; D unclear. CDR3 size: 14 residues. Germline V gene lookup returns CDR1 SGHAT and CDR2 FQNNGV. The germline V and J ends were trimmed by 1 base and 4 bases, with 9 bases remaining between them. CDR3 residues: CASSLASPPDTQYF. The CDR3 DNA is TGTGCCAGCAGCTTAGCTTCGCCGCCAGATACGCAGTATTTT.

The chain recombines TRBV25-1 with TRBJ2-4; a possible D gene is TRBD1 (5 bases). The CDR3 totals 15 residues. Trimming pared 3 bases from V and 0 bases from J, leaving 9 bases between. From germline, CDR1 is MGHDK and CDR2 SYGVNS. CDR3 region: CASSDWTQAKNIQYF. DNA for the CDR3: TGTGCCAGCAGTGATTGGACACAAGCCAAAAACATTCAGTACTTC. Combining the CDR3 with reference TRBV25-1 and TRBJ2-4 gives the whole variable domain EADIYQTPRYLVIGTGKKITLECSQTMGHDKMYWYQQDPGMELHLIHYSYGVNSTEKGDLSSESTVSRIRTEHFPLTLESARPSHTSQYLCASSDWTQAKNIQYFGAGTRLSVL.